This T cell receptor beta chain originates from a study of blood T cell repertoires in COVID-19. In the study overall: The samples span acute and convalescent COVID-19 from the United States, Italy and Spain. The cDNA or gDNA used as material had been derived from T cells, B-cell-depleted T cells, or PBMCs.

V shed 0 bases and J shed 7 bases, with 12 bases lying between them. The length of the CDR3 is 14 residues. Germline lookup yields CDR1 MNHEY and CDR2 SVGAGI. Authors' processing steps: Amplification of reference gene primers provided the estimated nucleated cell counts. Clones were sequenced by immunoSEQ multiplex PCR, and TCRdb holds only the in-frame ones, with some missing. The DNA gave D and trimming, while V, J and clone size come from that table. The repertoire holds fewer than 250,000 clones, roughly four fifths seen once, with under 4.5% in the top ten. The sequence was collected from a man between 50 and 59 years old with acute or convalescent COVID-19. The chain carries TRBV6-5 and TRBJ1-2; D not resolved. Material: peripheral blood. The CDR3 is CASSYSYRGPGYTF. The CDR3 DNA reads as TGTGCCAGCAGTTACTCCTACCGAGGCCCTGGCTACACCTTC.